This is a list of T cell receptor beta chains from one sample in a study of cytomegalovirus exposure and HLA in healthy donors. Data came from immunoSEQ multiplex PCR; TCRdb stores just in-frame clones and leaves some out. The table lists roughly 130,000 clones, approximately 80% of them singletons. The source material was PBMCs. These receptors were taken from a man aged 40-49 years in good health and CMV-seronegative. Each CDR3 is given with its conserved first and last residue. The D gene is left open where the match is weak. Some rows mark clone size as missing; the rest say once, few, many or name a class of expanded clone.

V	J	size	D	DNA	CDR3
TRBV12-5	TRBJ1-5	once	.	TGTGCTAGTGGTTCGGGATTCAATCAGCCCCAGCATTTT	CASGSGFNQPQHF
TRBV11-2	TRBJ2-5	.	TRBD1	TGTGCCAGCAGCTACAGGGGGCAAGGCGAGACCCAGTACTTC	CASSYRGQGETQYF
TRBV10-3	TRBJ2-3	few	TRBD2	TGTGCCACACTAGCGGGGGGAACAGATACGCAGTATTTT	CATLAGGTDTQYF
TRBV12-5	TRBJ2-1	.	TRBD2	TGTGCTAGTGGTTGGGGACTAGCGGGAGGGCGGGGTGAGCAGTTCTTC	CASGWGLAGGRGEQFF
TRBV2	TRBJ2-6	.	.	TGTGCCACCGACCCCCGGGGCTCTGGGGCCAACGTCCTGACTTTC	CATDPRGSGANVLTF
TRBV30	TRBJ2-2	.	.	TGTGCCTGGAGTGTACGGGTGCAGAACACCGGGGAGCTGTTTTTT	CAWSVRVQNTGELFF
TRBV18	TRBJ2-7	.	.	TGTGCCAGCTCACCGGCGGGGTTCTCCTACGAGCAGTACTTC	CASSPAGFSYEQYF
TRBV6-5	TRBJ2-1	.	TRBD2	TGTGCCAGCAGCCGCGGGACTAGCGGGATTAATGAGCAGTTCTTC	CASSRGTSGINEQFF
TRBV28	TRBJ2-5	.	TRBD1	TGTGCCAGCAGTTTGACCCTTCGGGACAGGAATAATCAAGAGACCCAGTACTTC	CASSLTLRDRNNQETQYF
TRBV10-3	TRBJ2-3	.	.	TGTGCCATCAGTGACGCGGGCACAGATACGCAGTATTTT	CAISDAGTDTQYF
TRBV5-1	TRBJ1-5	.	TRBD1	TGCGCCAGCAGCCCAGGACAGGGGGGGAGCAATCAGCCCCAGCATTTT	CASSPGQGGSNQPQHF
TRBV19	TRBJ1-5	.	.	TGTGCCAGTAGTATGCGGGCTAGCAATCAGCCCCAGCATTTT	CASSMRASNQPQHF
TRBV19	TRBJ2-5	.	TRBD1	TGTGCCAGTAGCAGACCGGGACAGGGGATGGAGACCCAGTACTTC	CASSRPGQGMETQYF
TRBV6-5	TRBJ2-6	.	.	TGTGCCAGCAGTCCCAGGGAATCTGGGGCCAACGTCCTGACTTTC	CASSPRESGANVLTF
TRBV6-1	TRBJ2-3	.	TRBD2	TGTGCCAGCAGTGAACGGACTAGCGGGGCCCTCACAGATACGCAGTATTTT	CASSERTSGALTDTQYF
TRBV9	TRBJ2-1	.	TRBD1	TGTGCCAGCAGCCCGACAGGGTCCGATGAGCAGTTCTTC	CASSPTGSDEQFF
TRBV5-1	TRBJ2-5	.	.	TGCGCCAGCAGCTTGGAGGGACACCCGCAAGAGACCCAGTACTTC	CASSLEGHPQETQYF
TRBV28	TRBJ2-3	.	TRBD2	TGTGCCAGCAGTCGGACTAGCGCGAGCACAGATACGCAGTATTTT	CASSRTSASTDTQYF
TRBV30	TRBJ1-5	.	.	TGTGCCTGGAGTGCGAACGGGGATCAGCCCCAGCATTTT	CAWSANGDQPQHF
TRBV7-9	TRBJ2-7	.	TRBD1	TGTGCCAGCAGCAGGACAGGGAAGCCCTACGAGCAGTACTTC	CASSRTGKPYEQYF
TRBV2	TRBJ2-3	.	.	TGTGCCAGCAGACGGGTGGATCAGGGTTTCGGTTTT	CASRRVDQGFGF
TRBV7-2	TRBJ1-1	.	.	TGTGCCAGCAGCCCGAGGGCGGGCGGAACTGAAGCTTTCTTT	CASSPRAGGTEAFF
TRBV7-2	TRBJ2-7	.	.	TGTGCCAGCAGCCTCGCCCACAGGGCCTCCTACGAGCAGTACTTC	CASSLAHRASYEQYF
TRBV5-1	TRBJ2-2	.	TRBD1	TGCGCCAGCGGACAGGGGTTCGCCGGGGAGCTGTTTTTT	CASGQGFAGELFF
TRBV30	TRBJ1-4	.	.	TGTGCCTGGAGTGTCTCTCGGGTTTCGGGAGGGGAAGAAAAACTGTTTTTT	CAWSVSRVSGGEEKLFF
TRBV5-1	TRBJ2-1	.	TRBD2	TGCGCCAGCAGCCCTAGCGGGGGGGCCGGAGGTGAGCAGTTCTTC	CASSPSGGAGGEQFF
TRBV7-6	TRBJ2-6	medium-sized	TRBD1	TGTGCCAGCAGCTTCGGGACCAACAGGGACAGGGTGGGCCTAGGGGCCAACGTCCTGACTTTC	CASSFGTNRDRVGLGANVLTF
TRBV5-1	TRBJ1-2	once	.	TGCGCCAGCAGCCTCCGGGGCGGGGAGGTTGACTATGGCTACACCTTC	CASSLRGGEVDYGYTF
TRBV7-9	TRBJ1-1	.	.	TGTGCCAGCAGCTTTGGGGTAGGGGGCACTGAAGCTTTCTTT	CASSFGVGGTEAFF
TRBV4-1	TRBJ2-5	.	TRBD2	TGCGCCAGCAGCCAAGATGCTAGCGGGGGGTCCTTGTACTTC	CASSQDASGGSLYF
TRBV7-9	TRBJ1-4	.	TRBD1	TGTGCCAGCAGCTTAGGGGGACAGCAAAATGAAAAACTGTTTTTT	CASSLGGQQNEKLFF